A single sample gave rise to the 18 T cell receptor beta chains below, sequenced in a study of blood T cell repertoires in COVID-19 (dated by TCRdb to the early 2020s). The library was made by the immunoSEQ multiplex PCR assay. In its TCRdb copy, this immuneACCESS table keeps in-frame sequences only and misses some clones. Where compared with another copy, unresolved V genes explain less than half of these, and the others have no known cause. For this sample the table gives about 330,000 clones, of which less than 90% were detected only once. The top ten constitute approximately 1% of the sample. Sequenced sample: PBMCs or T cells enriched from blood (not recorded which). All receptors derive from a woman in her twenties or thirties who had recovered from COVID-19.

This clone was counted once. As DNA, the CDR3 is TGTGCCAGCAGCTTAGTAGCGGGGGGATCTAACAATGAGCAGTTCTTC. Its protein is CASSLVAGGSNNEQFF. V gene TRBV11-2 combines with J gene TRBJ2-1; 10 bases fit TRBD2. The CDR3 consists of 16 residues. In germline, CDR1 is SGHAT, CDR2 FQNNGV. With V trimmed by 1 base and J by 5 bases, 5 bases remained unmatched.

CDR3 protein: CASLGGDTNTGELFF. The CDR3 nucleotides read TGTGCCAGCTTAGGTGGGGACACGAACACCGGGGAGCTGTTTTTT. This chain joins TRBV2 and TRBJ2-2, with TRBD1 as a possible D gene (6 bases). This CDR3 has 15 amino acids. The V end lost 8 bases, the J end lost 0 bases, and 13 bases lay between the germline ends. The germline V gene has CDR1 SNHLY and CDR2 FYNNEI.

The V gene is TRBV25-1, the J gene TRBJ2-3; D remains ambiguous. V was trimmed by 6 bases and J by 4 bases, leaving 8 bases between them. The germline CDR1 and CDR2 sequences are MGHDK and SYGVNS. CDR3 length: 12 amino acids. CDR3 region: CASSRLPDTQYF. Written as DNA, the CDR3 is TGTGCCAGCAGCAGACTCCCAGATACGCAGTATTTT.

Comment on this clone: Other DNA sequences in the sample encode the same CDR3. The V call is TRBV27, the J call TRBJ2-5; unclear D gene. The germline V gene has CDR1 MNHEY and CDR2 SMNVEV (reference sequence). This CDR3 region has 13 residues. The V gene lost 2 bases and the J gene lost 4 bases, with 8 bases spanning the gap. CDR3 sequence: CASSLRLRETQYF. DNA for the CDR3: TGTGCCAGCAGTTTACGACTGAGAGAGACCCAGTACTTC.

This chain links TRBV30 with TRBJ1-6; TRBD1 matches at 8 bases. Germline CDR1 is GTSNPN and CDR2 is SVGIG (reference sequence). This CDR3 comprises 16 residues. The ends lost 0 bases at V and 8 bases at J; junction bases unmatched: 9. The CDR3 sequence is CAWSVLNRGYDSPLHF. CDR3 DNA sequence: TGTGCCTGGAGTGTACTGAACAGGGGGTATGATTCACCCCTCCACTTT.

The chain employs TRBV7-9 and TRBJ2-1, with D possibly matching TRBD1 (6 bases). This CDR3 is 16 amino acids long. The germline V and J ends were trimmed by 2 bases and 7 bases, with 18 bases remaining between them. The germline V gene has CDR1 SEHNR and CDR2 FQNEAQ (reference sequence). The CDR3 DNA follows: TGTGCCAGCAGCTTAAAAGGGCAGGGGAGCCTGAATGAGCAGTTCTTC. Protein sequence: CASSLKGQGSLNEQFF.

The chain links TRBV7-9 to TRBJ2-7; maybe TRBD2 (5 bases). The CDR3 contains 15 residues. The V gene's germline CDR1 is SEHNR and CDR2 FQNEAQ (reference sequence). V dropped 0 bases and J dropped 5 bases, with 14 bases sitting between them. DNA for the CDR3: TGTGCCAGCAGCTTAGCCCTACAGCGGATGAACGAGCAGTACTTC. Translated, it gives CASSLALQRMNEQYF.

V usage is TRBV19 and J usage is TRBJ1-1, with D possibly being TRBD1 (5 bases). This CDR3 has 13 residues. Trimming shortened V by 5 bases and J by 4 bases, and 11 bases separated the two germline ends. Germline assignment: CDR1 LNHDA and CDR2 SQIVND (reference sequence). CDR3: CASSAWGGTEAFF. CDR3 coding DNA: TGTGCCAGTAGTGCATGGGGCGGCACTGAAGCTTTCTTT.

This clone was detected once. The chain links TRBV7-2 to TRBJ2-1, with D maybe TRBD2 (6 bases). From germline, CDR1 is SGHTA and CDR2 FQGNSA. The CDR3 consists of 16 residues. Trimming stripped 0 bases from V and 4 bases from J, with 13 bases between. DNA for the CDR3: TGTGCCAGCAGCTTAGCGCCTAGCGCACGGTACAATGAGCAGTTCTTC. It translates to CASSLAPSARYNEQFF.

V gene TRBV29-1 combines with J gene TRBJ1-2; TRBD1 matches 8 bases. The germline CDR1 and CDR2 sequences are SQVTM and ANQGSEA. The CDR3 consists of 10 residues. With 7 bases clipped from V and 11 bases from J, the junction kept 6 bases outside the gene matches. The CDR3 is CSEGTGEYTF. CDR3 nucleotide sequence: TGCAGCGAGGGGACAGGCGAATACACCTTC. The whole variable domain, filled in from reference TRBV29-1 and TRBJ1-2, reads SAVISQKPSRDICQRGTSLTIQCQVDSQVTMMFWYRQQPGQSLTLIATANQGSEATYESGFVIDKFPISRPNLTFSTLTVSNMSPEDSSIYLCSEGTGEYTFGSGTRLTVV.

The chain carries TRBV7-2 and TRBJ1-6; 10 bases agree with TRBD1. With 3 bases clipped from V and 7 bases from J, the junction kept 3 bases outside the gene matches. This CDR3 region has 15 residues. CDR1 and CDR2 from the germline V gene are SGHTA and FQGNSA. CDR3 DNA: TGTGCCAGCAGCTTCGGACAGGGGGAGAATTCACCCCTCCACTTT. The encoded protein is CASSFGQGENSPLHF.

This clone was counted once. This sample includes further DNA sequences coding for the same CDR3. The chain has TRBV28 and TRBJ1-2, with TRBD1 identical over 7 bases. The V and J ends lost 5 bases and 2 bases, in that order; junction bases with no gene match: 2. In germline, CDR1 is MDHEN, CDR2 SYDVKM. The CDR3 extends over 13 amino acids. CDR3 DNA sequence: TGTGCCAGCAGTGCGGGACAGAACTATGGCTACACCTTC. Its translation: CASSAGQNYGYTF.

The V call is TRBV18, the J call TRBJ1-5; TRBD1 is a possible D gene (6 bases). Germline values: CDR1 KGHSH, CDR2 LQKENI. This CDR3 has 16 amino acids. V lost 4 bases and J 6 bases, leaving 19 bases between the germline ends. The CDR3 loop is CASSQAEQGLAQPQHF. The DNA for the CDR3 is TGTGCCAGCTCACAAGCCGAACAGGGTCTGGCTCAGCCCCAGCATTTT.

The V gene is TRBV25-1, the J gene TRBJ1-3, with 8 nucleotides matching TRBD1. The germline V gene has CDR1 MGHDK and CDR2 SYGVNS. Trimming cost V 6 bases and J 1 base; bases outside gene matches: 5. The CDR3 runs 15 residues. The CDR3 reads CASSRDRWSGNTIYF. For the CDR3, the DNA is TGTGCCAGCAGCCGGGACAGGTGGTCTGGAAACACCATATATTTT.

V is TRBV7-9 and J is TRBJ1-1; D gene ambiguous. Germline CDR1 SEHNR, CDR2 FQNEAQ (reference sequence). CDR3 length: 14 residues. V lost 5 bases and J lost 6, with 16 bases in between. The CDR3 here is CASSVRANGAEAFF. CDR3 sequence (DNA): TGTGCCAGCAGCGTTCGGGCCAACGGGGCTGAAGCTTTCTTT.

The rearrangement links TRBV6-5 to TRBJ1-6; TRBD1 might be the D (5 bases). The V end lost 2 bases, the J end lost 7 bases, and 9 bases lay between the germline ends. The germline CDR1 and CDR2 sequences are MNHEY and SVGAGI. The CDR3 spans 14 residues. CDR3 sequence reads: CASSYPGQNSPLHF. CDR3 DNA: TGTGCCAGCAGTTACCCAGGGCAGAATTCACCCCTCCACTTT.

The chain recombines TRBV28 with TRBJ1-5, with D possibly TRBD1 on 5 matching bases. The V end was cut by 3 bases, the J end by 7 bases, with 16 bases between. CDR1 and CDR2 (germline): MDHEN, SYDVKM. CDR3 length: 15 amino acids. The CDR3 bases are TGTGCCAGCAGTTTCCTTTCCGGGGGTTCGCAGCCCCAGCATTTT. Translating gives CASSFLSGGSQPQHF.

This chain connects TRBV14 to TRBJ1-1, with TRBD1 matching 9 bases. J was trimmed by 9 bases and V by 2 bases; bases with no gene match: 4. This CDR3 has 13 residues. Germline V gene sequence: CDR1 SGHDN, CDR2 FVKESK. This chain's CDR3 is CASSQTGTGKAFF. CDR3 nucleotide sequence: TGTGCCAGCAGCCAAACCGGGACAGGGAAAGCTTTCTTT.